This entry is about one T cell receptor beta chain. The data derive from a study of OX40 agonist ivuxolimab in advanced cancers. About the research overall: Ivuxolimab, which patients received intravenously every 2 weeks, was dosed at 0.01 to 10 mg/kg. Three patients got partial responses; one had hepatocellular carcinoma and two had cutaneous melanoma.

The assay was immunoSEQ multiplex PCR, and TCRdb's table has in-frame clones only and misses some. The sample holds some 73,000 clones, around 90% seen once. The source material was CD4+ or CD8+ T cells sorted from blood, sampled in a trial of the OX40 agonist ivuxolimab. The clonotype comes from an adult with an advanced solid tumor such as melanoma, head and neck, liver or kidney cancer.

CDR3 sequence reads: CASSDREQYF. The CDR3 nucleotides are TGCGCCAGCAGTGACCGCGAGCAGTACTTC. The rearrangement joins TRBV10-2 to TRBJ2-7; no definite D call. The V end was cut by 3 bases, the J end by 6 bases, with 3 bases between. Looked up from germline, CDR1 is WSHSY and CDR2 is SAAADI. This CDR3 comprises 10 residues.